Listed here are 20 T cell receptor beta chains from one sample, sequenced in a study of vaccination and CD4 T cells after COVID-19. These TCRs are of unknown antigen specificity. An Oncomine TCR Beta short-read assay was used to sequence the DNA from cultured CD4+ T cells. TCRdb recomputed calls from the PCR reads with MiXCR, one row per CDR3 protein. The sample lists about 10,000 distinct CDR3 sequences, 50% to 70% occurring once. Stated treatment: roughly 11-day PBMC culture with coronavirus spike peptide pools or control peptides (ViraFEST assay). Sequences were obtained from CD4+ T cells from blood, cultured in vitro. The source of these receptors is a human donor who had recovered from COVID-19.

The J gene is TRBJ1-6, the V gene TRBV5-4, with no clear D. The V end was cut by 0 bases, the J end by 6 bases, with 7 bases between. There are 14 residues in the CDR3. Germline V lookup: CDR1 SGHNT, CDR2 YYREEE (reference sequence). The CDR3 DNA follows: TGTGCCAGCAGCTTGGTGAACAGTAATTCACCCCTCCACTTT. It codes for CASSLVNSNSPLHF.

This clonotype was seen a few times. The gene calls are TRBV2 and TRBJ1-1; D is ambiguous. From germline, CDR1 is SNHLY and CDR2 FYNNEI. V was shortened by 8 bases and J by 4 bases, with 14 bases between the two germline ends. This CDR3 spans 13 amino acids. The CDR3 protein is CASVWNAGTEAFF. CDR3 DNA: TGTGCCAGCGTATGGAACGCGGGCACTGAAGCTTTCTTT.

The chain uses TRBV7-6 and TRBJ2-2; D ambiguous. The ends were cut back, 7 bases at V and 0 bases at J, with 12 bases in the middle. Germline V gene data show CDR1 as SGHVS and CDR2 as FNYEAQ. CDR3 length: 15 residues. Here the CDR3 reads CASTIRYANTGELFF. The CDR3 nucleotides are TGTGCCAGCACCATACGTTACGCGAACACCGGGGAGCTGTTTTTT.

The chain uses TRBV19 and TRBJ1-2, with TRBD1 matching 7 bases. The CDR3 totals 14 residues. Unmatched junction bases numbered 6, after V lost 5 bases and J lost 3 bases. In germline, CDR1 is LNHDA, CDR2 SQIVND (reference sequence). CDR3 residues: CASSLPGGDYGYTF. CDR3 in DNA: TGTGCCAGTAGTTTGCCAGGGGGGGACTATGGCTACACCTTC.

The J gene is TRBJ2-7, the V gene TRBV4-1; no reliable D call. V lost 2 bases to trimming and J lost 3 bases, with 11 bases between them. Germline values: CDR1 MGHRA, CDR2 YSYEKL. The CDR3 sequence is 14 residues long. The CDR3 region has the DNA TGCGCCAGCAGCCAATACTACTTGGACTACGAGCAGTACTTC. This codes for CASSQYYLDYEQYF.

The gene calls are TRBV6-5 and TRBJ1-1, with TRBD1 as a possible D gene (6 bases). This CDR3 is 16 amino acids long. The ends were cut back, 2 bases at V and 5 bases at J, with 18 bases in the middle. CDR1 MNHEY and CDR2 SVGAGI come from the germline V gene. CDR3 in amino acids: CASSYTSSGAGTEAFF. The CDR3 DNA reads TGTGCCAGCAGTTACACCTCTTCAGGGGCGGGAACTGAAGCTTTCTTT.

V usage is TRBV20-1 and J usage is TRBJ1-6, with 7 bases fitting TRBD1. After removal of 3 bases from V and 0 bases from J, the junction contained 5 bases not matched to a gene. The CDR3 contains 16 residues. The germline V gene encodes CDR1 DFQATT and CDR2 SNEGSKA (reference sequence). The CDR3 DNA is TGCAGTGCTAGGCGGGACAGCTACTCCTATAATTCACCCCTCCACTTT. It codes for CSARRDSYSYNSPLHF.

The CDR3 region is CASSEARLDARGYTF. In DNA, the CDR3 is TGTGCCAGCAGTGAAGCGCGGCTGGACGCTAGGGGCTACACCTTC. The chain joins TRBV6-1 to TRBJ1-2; D is unclear. CDR3 size: 15 residues. Germline CDR1 MNHNS, CDR2 SASEGT. V lost 0 bases and J 8 bases, leaving 16 bases between the germline ends.

By frequency in the sample, this clonotype is large. The V and J genes are TRBV5-1 and TRBJ1-3; D unclear. V was cut by 4 bases and J by 2 bases, with 10 bases left in between. The germline V gene encodes CDR1 SGHRS and CDR2 YFSETQ. The CDR3 consists of 14 residues. The DNA for the CDR3 is TGCGCCAGCAGCCCGCGGGTCCCTGGAAACACCATATATTTT. It translates to CASSPRVPGNTIYF.

This clonotype was recorded a few times. V is TRBV20-1 and J is TRBJ1-1; D is possibly TRBD1 (5 bases). The V end was cut by 6 bases, the J end by 6 bases, with 11 bases between. Germline V gives CDR1 DFQATT, CDR2 SNEGSKA (reference sequence). The CDR3 has 11 residues. In DNA, the CDR3 is TGCAGTGCCCCAAGGGGTTCTGAAGCTTTCTTT. Protein: CSAPRGSEAFF.

This clonotype was detected only a few times. This chain's CDR3 is CSASTPSTPRGYTF. DNA for the CDR3: TGCAGTGCTAGTACTCCAAGTACCCCGCGAGGCTACACCTTC. V and J are TRBV20-1 and TRBJ1-2; D unclear. V was shortened by 3 bases and J by 8 bases, with 19 bases between the two germline ends. The CDR3 spans 14 residues. Germline CDR1 reads DFQATT; CDR2 reads SNEGSKA (reference sequence).

The chain links TRBV2 to TRBJ2-1; no clear D gene. The V and J ends lost 3 bases and 6 bases respectively, with 3 bases between them. Germline CDR1 and CDR2: SNHLY and FYNNEI. The CDR3 is made up of 11 amino acids. The CDR3 bases are TGTGCCAGCAGTGAGGTCAATGAGCAGTTCTTC. Amino acids: CASSEVNEQFF.

The rearrangement links TRBV18 to TRBJ2-5, with 8 positions matching TRBD1. The CDR3 loop spans 15 amino acids. Germline trimming cut 2 bases from V and 3 bases from J; bases unmatched to any gene: 5. The V gene's germline CDR1 is KGHSH and CDR2 LQKENI. The CDR3 is CASSPVGQGKETQYF. The DNA for the CDR3 is TGTGCCAGCTCACCAGTCGGACAGGGTAAAGAGACCCAGTACTTC.

V and J are TRBV2 and TRBJ2-3; D remains ambiguous. Trimming left V 7 bases short and J 5 bases short, with 10 bases between. Per germline, CDR1 SNHLY and CDR2 FYNNEI. CDR3 length equals 12 residues. The CDR3 coding sequence is TGTGCCAGCATAGAGGACCGAGATACGCAGTATTTT. Translating gives CASIEDRDTQYF.

This clonotype was seen a handful of times. This sequence joins TRBV7-8 and TRBJ1-6; D is ambiguous. Germline assignment: CDR1 SGHVS and CDR2 FQNEAQ. The CDR3 runs to 13 residues. V was cut by 0 bases and J by 12 bases, with 9 bases left in between. This CDR3 reads CASSLATHVPLHF. DNA of the CDR3: TGTGCCAGCAGCTTAGCGACCCACGTACCCCTCCACTTT. Drawing the rest from reference TRBV7-8 and TRBJ1-6, the complete variable domain is GAGVSQSPRYKVAKRGQDVALRCDPISGHVSLFWYQQALGQGPEFLTYFQNEAQLDKSGLPSDRFFAERPEGSVSTLKIQRTQQEDSAVYLCASSLATHVPLHFGNGTRLTVT.

V gene TRBV30 combines with J gene TRBJ1-2, with a possible D match to TRBD1 (5 bases). Between the trimmed V and J ends, which lost 2 bases and 8 bases, there was a span of 15 bases. Germline loops: CDR1 GTSNPN, CDR2 SVGIG (reference sequence). The CDR3 length is 13 residues. The CDR3 DNA sequence: TGTGCCTGGAGTTCCGATAGGGGAAAAGGCTACACCTTC. It codes for CAWSSDRGKGYTF. The full variable domain, its missing parts supplied by reference TRBV30 and TRBJ1-2, is SQTIHQWPATLVQPVGSPLSLECTVEGTSNPNLYWYRQAAGRGLQLLFYSVGIGQISSEVPQNLSASRPQDRQFILSSKKLLLSDSGFYLCAWSSDRGKGYTFGSGTRLTVV.

This clonotype was observed once. The chain is built from TRBV27 and TRBJ1-2; D may be TRBD1 (6 bases). CDR3 length: 14 amino acids. Germline CDR1 and CDR2: MNHEY and SMNVEV (reference sequence). V was cut by 2 bases and J by 4 bases, with 11 bases left in between. The CDR3 region has the DNA TGTGCCAGCAGTTTAGGGCAGGGGTTCTATGGCTACACCTTC. This gives the protein CASSLGQGFYGYTF.

This chain joins TRBV20-1 and TRBJ2-5; unclear D gene. Per the germline V gene, CDR1 is DFQATT and CDR2 is SNEGSKA (reference sequence). The V and J ends lost 0 bases and 2 bases respectively, with 7 bases between them. CDR3 size: 13 residues. The CDR3 region is CSARDKAQETQYF. CDR3 bases: TGCAGTGCTAGAGACAAGGCTCAAGAGACCCAGTACTTC.

Regarding this clonotype: The junction does not match germline at one end; this may be a read error. The CDR3 here is CSARVGASQETQYF. CDR3 bases: TGCAGTGCGAGAGTAGGGGCTAGCCAAGAGACCCAGTACTTC. This chain connects TRBV20-1 to TRBJ2-5; TRBD1 is a possible D gene (5 bases). Germline V lookup: CDR1 DFQATT, CDR2 SNEGSKA (reference sequence). The CDR3 spans 14 residues.

The rearrangement joins TRBV7-9 to TRBJ1-3, with a weak D call TRBD1 (5 bases). Germline V lookup: CDR1 SEHNR, CDR2 FQNEAQ (reference sequence). Trimming took 5 bases from V and 0 from J, leaving 23 bases between them. This CDR3 has 19 amino acids. The CDR3 DNA reads TGTGCCAGCAGCCCCCTTCCTGTCGGGGCCAGAAACTCTGGAAACACCATATATTTT. The encoded protein is CASSPLPVGARNSGNTIYF.